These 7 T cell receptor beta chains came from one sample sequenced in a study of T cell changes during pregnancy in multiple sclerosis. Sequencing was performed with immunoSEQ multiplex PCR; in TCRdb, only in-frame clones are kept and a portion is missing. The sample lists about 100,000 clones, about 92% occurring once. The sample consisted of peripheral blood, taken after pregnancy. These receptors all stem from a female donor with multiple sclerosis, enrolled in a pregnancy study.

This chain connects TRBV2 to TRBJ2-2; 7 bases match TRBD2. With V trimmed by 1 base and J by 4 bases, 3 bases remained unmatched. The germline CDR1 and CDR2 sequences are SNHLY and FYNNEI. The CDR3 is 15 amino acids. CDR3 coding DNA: TGTGCCAGCAGTGAAGGGCTAGCGGCCACCGGGGAGCTGTTTTTT. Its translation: CASSEGLAATGELFF.

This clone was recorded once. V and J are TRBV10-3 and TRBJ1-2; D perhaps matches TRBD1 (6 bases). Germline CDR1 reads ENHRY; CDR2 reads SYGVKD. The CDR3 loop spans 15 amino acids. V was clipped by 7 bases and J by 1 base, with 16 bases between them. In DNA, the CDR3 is TGTGCCATCACTCCAGGGGCTATCGGTAACTATGGCTACACCTTC. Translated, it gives CAITPGAIGNYGYTF.

CDR3 amino acids: CASSYRGRLDTIYF. CDR3 DNA: TGTGCCAGCAGTTACAGGGGGCGTCTGGACACCATATATTTT. The chain is built from TRBV6-5 and TRBJ1-3; 7 positions match TRBD1. Trimming at V came to 2 bases and at J to 8 bases, leaving 6 bases not matched to a gene. CDR3 length: 14 amino acids. Germline CDR1 is MNHEY and CDR2 is SVGAGI.

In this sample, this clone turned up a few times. The CDR3 DNA is TGTGCCAGCAGTGATTGGACAACCCGGTGGGAGCTGTTTTTT. It is translated as CASSDWTTRWELFF. The gene calls are TRBV2 and TRBJ2-2; a weak D match, TRBD1 (5 bases). This CDR3 has 14 residues. V was pared by 3 bases and J by 9 bases, with 14 bases between. Germline V CDR1 and CDR2: SNHLY, FYNNEI.

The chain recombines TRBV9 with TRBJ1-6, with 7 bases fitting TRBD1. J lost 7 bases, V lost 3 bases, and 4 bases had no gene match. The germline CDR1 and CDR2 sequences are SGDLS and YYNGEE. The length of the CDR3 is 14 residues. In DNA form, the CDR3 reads TGTGCCAGCAGCGCAACAGGGGACAATTCACCCCTCCACTTT. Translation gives CASSATGDNSPLHF.

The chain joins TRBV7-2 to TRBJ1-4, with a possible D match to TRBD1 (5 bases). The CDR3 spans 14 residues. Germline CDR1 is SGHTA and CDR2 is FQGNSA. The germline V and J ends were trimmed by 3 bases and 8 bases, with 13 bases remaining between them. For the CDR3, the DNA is TGTGCCAGCAGCTTCTTAGGTGGGGGGGAAAAACTGTTTTTT. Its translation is CASSFLGGGEKLFF.

CDR3 nucleotides: TGTGCCAGCACCCCGGGGACAGGGATAGATTATGAGCAGTTCTTC. Residues: CASTPGTGIDYEQFF. J is TRBJ2-1 and V is TRBV5-8; 9 bases map to TRBD1. Germline loops: CDR1 SGHTS, CDR2 YDEGEE. V trimming: 6 bases; J trimming: 8 bases; junction bases outside the gene matches: 12. This CDR3 region has 15 residues.